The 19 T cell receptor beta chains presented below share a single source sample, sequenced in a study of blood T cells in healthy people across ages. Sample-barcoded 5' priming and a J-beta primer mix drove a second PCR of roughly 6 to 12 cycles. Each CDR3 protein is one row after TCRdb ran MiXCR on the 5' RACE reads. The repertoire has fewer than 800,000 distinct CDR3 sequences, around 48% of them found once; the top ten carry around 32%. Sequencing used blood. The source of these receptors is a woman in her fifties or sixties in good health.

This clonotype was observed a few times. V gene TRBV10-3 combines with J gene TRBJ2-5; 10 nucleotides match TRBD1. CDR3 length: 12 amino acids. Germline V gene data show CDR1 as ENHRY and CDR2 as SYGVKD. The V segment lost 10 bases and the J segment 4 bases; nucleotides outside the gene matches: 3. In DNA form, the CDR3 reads TGTGCCACCCGGGACAGGGGAGAGACCCAGTACTTC. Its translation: CATRDRGETQYF.

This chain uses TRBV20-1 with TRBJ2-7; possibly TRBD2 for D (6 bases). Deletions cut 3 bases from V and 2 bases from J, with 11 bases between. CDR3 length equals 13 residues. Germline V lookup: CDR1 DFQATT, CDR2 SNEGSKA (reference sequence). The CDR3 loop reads CSARGDLTYEQYF. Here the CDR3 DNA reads TGCAGTGCTAGGGGGGACTTAACCTACGAGCAGTACTTC.

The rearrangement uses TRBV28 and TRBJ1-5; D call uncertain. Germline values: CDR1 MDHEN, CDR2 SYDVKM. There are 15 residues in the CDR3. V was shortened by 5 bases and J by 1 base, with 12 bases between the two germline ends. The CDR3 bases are TGTGCCAGCAGTCTCCCCGCGGCCAGCAATCAGCCCCAGCATTTT. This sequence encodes CASSLPAASNQPQHF.

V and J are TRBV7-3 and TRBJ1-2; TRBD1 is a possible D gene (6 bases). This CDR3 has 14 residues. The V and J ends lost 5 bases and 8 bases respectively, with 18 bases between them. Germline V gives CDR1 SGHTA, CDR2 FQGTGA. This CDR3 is CASSEGQTGRGYTF. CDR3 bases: TGTGCCAGCAGCGAAGGACAGACCGGACGAGGCTACACCTTC.

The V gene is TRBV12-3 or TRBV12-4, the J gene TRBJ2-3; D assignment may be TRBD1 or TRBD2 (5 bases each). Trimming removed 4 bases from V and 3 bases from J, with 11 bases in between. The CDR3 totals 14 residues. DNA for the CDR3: TGTGCCAGCAGTTGCCGAGAGGGGACAGATACGCAGTATTTT. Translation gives CASSCREGTDTQYF.

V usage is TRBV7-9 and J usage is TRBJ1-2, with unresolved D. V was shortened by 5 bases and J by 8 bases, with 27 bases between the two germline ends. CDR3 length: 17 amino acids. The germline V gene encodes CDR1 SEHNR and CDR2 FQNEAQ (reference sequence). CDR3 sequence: CASSLSFDPSDRSGYTF. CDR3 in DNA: TGTGCCAGCAGCCTATCTTTTGACCCTAGCGATCGGTCGGGCTACACCTTC.

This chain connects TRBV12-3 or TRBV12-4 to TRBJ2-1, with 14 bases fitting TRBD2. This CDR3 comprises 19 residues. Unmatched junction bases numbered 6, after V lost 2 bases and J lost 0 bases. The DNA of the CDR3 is TGTGCCAGCAGTTTATCTGGGACTAGCGGGAGCCCCTCCTACAATGAGCAGTTCTTC. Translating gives CASSLSGTSGSPSYNEQFF.

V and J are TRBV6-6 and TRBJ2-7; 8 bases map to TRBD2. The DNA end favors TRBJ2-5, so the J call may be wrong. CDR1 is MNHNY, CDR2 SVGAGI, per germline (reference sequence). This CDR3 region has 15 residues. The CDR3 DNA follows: TGTGCCAGCAGCTCGGGACTAGGGACATTAGAGACCCAGTACTTC. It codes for CASSSGLGTLETQYF.

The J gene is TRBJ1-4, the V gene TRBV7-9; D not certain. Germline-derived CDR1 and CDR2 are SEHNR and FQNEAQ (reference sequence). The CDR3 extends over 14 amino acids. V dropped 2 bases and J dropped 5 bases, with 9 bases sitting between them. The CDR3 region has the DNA TGTGCCAGCAGCTTACTGGGCGGGAATGAAAAACTGTTTTTT. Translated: CASSLLGGNEKLFF.

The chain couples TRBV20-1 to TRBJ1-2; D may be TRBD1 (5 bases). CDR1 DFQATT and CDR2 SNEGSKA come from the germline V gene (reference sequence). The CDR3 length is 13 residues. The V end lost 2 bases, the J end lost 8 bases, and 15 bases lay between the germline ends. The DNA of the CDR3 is TGCAGTGCTAGACCACAATATCGGGGCGGCTACACCTTC. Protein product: CSARPQYRGGYTF.

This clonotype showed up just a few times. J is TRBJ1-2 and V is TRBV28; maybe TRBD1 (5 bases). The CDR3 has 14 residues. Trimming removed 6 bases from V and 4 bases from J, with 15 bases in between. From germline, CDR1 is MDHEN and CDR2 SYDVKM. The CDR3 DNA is TGTGCCAGCAGCCCTCCCGACAGATCCTATGGCTACACCTTC. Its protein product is CASSPPDRSYGYTF.

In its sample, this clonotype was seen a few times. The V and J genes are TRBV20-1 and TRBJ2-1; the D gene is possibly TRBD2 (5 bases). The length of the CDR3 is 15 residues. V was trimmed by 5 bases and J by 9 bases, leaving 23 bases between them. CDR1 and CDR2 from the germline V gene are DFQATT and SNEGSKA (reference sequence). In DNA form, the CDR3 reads TGCAGTGCTTGGGGAACTAGATCTTCCGTCGGTGAGCAGTTCTTC. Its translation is CSAWGTRSSVGEQFF.

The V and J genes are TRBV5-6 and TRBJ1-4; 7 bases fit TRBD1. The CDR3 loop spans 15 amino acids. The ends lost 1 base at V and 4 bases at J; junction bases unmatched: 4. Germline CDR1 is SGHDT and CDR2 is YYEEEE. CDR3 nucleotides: TGTGCCAGCAGCTTGTGGGGACAGCGTAATGAAAAACTGTTTTTT. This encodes CASSLWGQRNEKLFF.

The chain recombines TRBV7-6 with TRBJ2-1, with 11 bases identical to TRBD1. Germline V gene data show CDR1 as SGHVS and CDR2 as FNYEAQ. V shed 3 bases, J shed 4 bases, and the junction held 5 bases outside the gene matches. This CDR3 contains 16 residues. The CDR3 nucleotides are TGTGCCAGCAGCTTGACCGGGACAGGGGGTTACAATGAGCAGTTCTTC. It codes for CASSLTGTGGYNEQFF.

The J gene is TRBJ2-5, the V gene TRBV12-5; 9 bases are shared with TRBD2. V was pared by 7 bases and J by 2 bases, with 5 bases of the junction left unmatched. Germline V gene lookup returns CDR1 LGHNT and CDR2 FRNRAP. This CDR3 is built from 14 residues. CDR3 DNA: TGTGCTAGTGCTCGGCGGGAGGGACAAGAGACCCAGTACTTC. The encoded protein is CASARREGQETQYF.

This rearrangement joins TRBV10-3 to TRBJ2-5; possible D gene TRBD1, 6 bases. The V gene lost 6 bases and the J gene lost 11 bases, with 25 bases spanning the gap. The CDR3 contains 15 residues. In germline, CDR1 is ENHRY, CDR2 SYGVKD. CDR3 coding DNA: TGTGCCATCAGCGAATACGACAGGAAGGGCAATGAGCAGTACTTC. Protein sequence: CAISEYDRKGNEQYF.

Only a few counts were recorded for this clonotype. CDR3 amino acids: CASSLSRAGANVLTF. CDR3 bases: TGTGCCAGCAGTTTGAGCAGGGCTGGGGCCAACGTCCTGACTTTC. This chain joins TRBV27 and TRBJ2-6; D may be TRBD1 (5 bases). CDR1 and CDR2 (germline): MNHEY, SMNVEV (reference sequence). The CDR3 consists of 15 residues. Trimming removed 3 bases from V and 2 bases from J, with 8 bases in between.

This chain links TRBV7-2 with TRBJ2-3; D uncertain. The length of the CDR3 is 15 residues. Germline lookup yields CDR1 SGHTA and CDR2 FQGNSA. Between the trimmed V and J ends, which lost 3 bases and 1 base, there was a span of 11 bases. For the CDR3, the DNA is TGTGCCAGCAGCTTGGACCACACTCGCACAGATACGCAGTATTTT. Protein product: CASSLDHTRTDTQYF.

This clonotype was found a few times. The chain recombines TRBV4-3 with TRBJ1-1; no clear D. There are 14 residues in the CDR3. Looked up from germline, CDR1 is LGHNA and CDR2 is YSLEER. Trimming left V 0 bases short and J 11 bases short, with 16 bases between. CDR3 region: CASSQDWATSWAFF. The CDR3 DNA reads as TGCGCCAGCAGCCAAGATTGGGCCACTTCTTGGGCTTTCTTT.